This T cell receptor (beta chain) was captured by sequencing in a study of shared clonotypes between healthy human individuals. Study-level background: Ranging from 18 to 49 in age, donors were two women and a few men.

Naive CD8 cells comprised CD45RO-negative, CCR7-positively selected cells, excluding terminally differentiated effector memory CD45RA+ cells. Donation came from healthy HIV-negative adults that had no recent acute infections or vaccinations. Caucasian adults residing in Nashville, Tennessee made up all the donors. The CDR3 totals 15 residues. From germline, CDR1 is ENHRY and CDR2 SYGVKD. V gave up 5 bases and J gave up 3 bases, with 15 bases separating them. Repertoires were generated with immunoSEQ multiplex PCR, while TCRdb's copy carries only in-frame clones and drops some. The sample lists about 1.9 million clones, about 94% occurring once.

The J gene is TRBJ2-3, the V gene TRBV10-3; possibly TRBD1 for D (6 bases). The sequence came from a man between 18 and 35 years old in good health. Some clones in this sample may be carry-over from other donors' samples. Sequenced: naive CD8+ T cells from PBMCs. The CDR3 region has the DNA TGTGCCATCAGTATAACACAGGGTAGGACAGATACGCAGTATTTT. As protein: CAISITQGRTDTQYF.